What follows are 2 T cell receptor beta chains derived from one specimen sequenced in a study of T cells in Graves' hyperthyroidism and ophthalmopathy. Amplified TCR beta CDR3 regions came from RNA transcripts. The primer set for the first-round RT-PCR of the TCR CDR3 was HTBI. TCRdb used MiXCR to reprocess the multiplex PCR reads, holding one entry per CDR3 protein. The sample holds about 330,000 distinct CDR3 sequences; around 15% are singletons and the top ten take around 32%. Sample: blood. These receptors originate from a woman in her forties with Graves' ophthalmopathy.

This chain uses TRBV2 with TRBJ2-7; tentative D call: TRBD1 (5 bases). V lost 7 bases and J lost 3, with 16 bases in between. The CDR3 runs to 14 residues. Germline CDR1 SNHLY, CDR2 FYNNEI. This CDR3 reads CASKEDTHHYEQYF. The CDR3 coding sequence is TGTGCCAGCAAAGAGGACACCCACCACTACGAGCAGTACTTC.

This clonotype has more than one count but fewer than ten. This sequence joins TRBV6-5 and TRBJ1-6; D is uncertain. Trimming shortened V by 4 bases and J by 9 bases, and 10 bases separated the two germline ends. Germline V gene sequence: CDR1 MNHEY, CDR2 SVGAGI. This CDR3 contains 13 residues. The CDR3 sequence is CASSLAPASPLHF. The CDR3 DNA reads as TGTGCCAGCAGTTTGGCCCCGGCTTCACCCCTCCACTTT.